Only a few counts were recorded for the clone carrying this TCR beta chain. This sample was taken from a study of T cells after yellow fever vaccination. On the study more broadly: The study sorted EM, EMRA, CM and Tscm memory subsets by CD3, CD45RA, CCR7 and CD95.

Losses at the gene ends were 5 bases for V and 7 bases for J; bases not matched to a gene: 9. Germline values: CDR1 DFQATT, CDR2 SNEGSKA (reference sequence). The CDR3 is 15 residues long. In making TCR cDNA, 5'RACE template switching added a universal primer site and UMIs to it. TCRdb passed the 5' RACE reads through MiXCR, listing each CDR3 protein once. Of roughly 56,000 distinct CDR3 sequences listed, approximately 5.5% are singletons. Study-wide findings and caveats: A secondary response was less intense yet reached its peak sooner, at day 5 versus 15.

The TCR sequence derives from a man younger than 30 who received the YFV17D yellow fever vaccine. The chain couples TRBV20-1 to TRBJ2-2; 11 nucleotides match TRBD1. This specimen was PBMCs, either bulk or a sorted T-cell subset (CD4+, CD8+, memory, or dextramer-sorted; not recorded which), taken on the day of the yellow fever booster vaccination. The CDR3 reads CSASGTGGINGELFF. The CDR3 bases are TGCAGTGCTTCCGGGACAGGGGGTATCAACGGGGAGCTGTTTTTT.